This entry is about one TCR beta chain. These data come from a study of blood T cell repertoires in COVID-19. Whole-study context: The study drew acute and convalescent COVID-19 samples from the United States, Italy and Spain. From T cells, B-cell-depleted T cells, or PBMCs came the material, which was cDNA or gDNA.

As processed by the authors: The assay estimated nucleated cells by amplifying reference gene primers. Sequencing was performed with immunoSEQ multiplex PCR; in TCRdb, only in-frame clones are kept and a portion is missing. V and J calls and clone size are given by that table; D and trimming were obtained from the DNA. The profile shows 180,000 or so clones, approximately 85% of them singletons. After removal of 0 bases from V and 2 bases from J, the junction contained 6 bases not matched to a gene. Looked up from germline, CDR1 is SGDLS and CDR2 is YYNGEE. CDR3 size: 16 residues. The clonotype comes from a woman older than 75 with acute or convalescent COVID-19. The sequencing input was peripheral blood. The chain combines TRBV9 with TRBJ2-7; 9 nucleotides line up with TRBD2. The CDR3 DNA sequence: TGTGCCAGCAGCGTAGCAGGGCGGGGGGGCCCCTACGAGCAGTACTTC. Amino acid sequence: CASSVAGRGGPYEQYF.